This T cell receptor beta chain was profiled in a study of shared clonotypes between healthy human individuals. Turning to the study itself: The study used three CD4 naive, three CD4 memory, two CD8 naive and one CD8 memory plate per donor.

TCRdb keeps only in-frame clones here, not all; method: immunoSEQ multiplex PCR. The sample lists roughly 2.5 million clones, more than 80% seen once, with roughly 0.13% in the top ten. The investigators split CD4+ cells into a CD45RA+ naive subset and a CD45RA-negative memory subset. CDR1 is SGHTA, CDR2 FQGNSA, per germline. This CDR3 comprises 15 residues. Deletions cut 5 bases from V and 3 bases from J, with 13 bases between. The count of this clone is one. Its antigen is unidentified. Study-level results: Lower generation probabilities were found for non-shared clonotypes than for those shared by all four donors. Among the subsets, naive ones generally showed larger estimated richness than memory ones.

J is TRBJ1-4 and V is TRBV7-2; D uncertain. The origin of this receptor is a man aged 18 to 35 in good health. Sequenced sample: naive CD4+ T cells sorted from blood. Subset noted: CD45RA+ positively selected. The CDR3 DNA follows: TGTGCCAGCAGCCGTGAACGGTTACCTAATGAAAAACTGTTTTTT. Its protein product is CASSRERLPNEKLFF.